This T cell receptor (beta chain) originates from a study of T-cell memory formation after mild COVID-19. Study-level results: CM and EM subsets held most contracting CD4+ clones; EMRA held CD8+ ones. Clones that contracted from day 15 to 85 were balanced CD4/CD8, while later expanders leaned CD4+. Among clones peaking at day 37 in the second wave, SARS-CoV-2 specificity remained unconfirmed. Prior to infection, memory already included some responding clones, suggesting cross-reactive memory joined.

TCRdb reprocessed the 5' RACE reads with MiXCR, giving one entry per CDR3 protein. The sample lists around 300,000 distinct CDR3 sequences, roughly 19% occurring once. The germline gives CDR1 MNHEY, CDR2 SVGEGT. The CDR3 sequence is 15 residues long. V was cut by 2 bases and J by 3 bases, with 13 bases left in between. In the case of this clonotype: Its specificity is unknown.

The sequence came from a man between 18 and 29 years old who had mild COVID-19 (a few samples of this study predate the infection). Cell type and time point are not known. V usage is TRBV6-2 or TRBV6-3 and J usage is TRBJ1-1; D gene unclear. Sequenced sample: PBMCs or a T cell subset sorted from them (not recorded which). CDR3 protein: CASSYAVWGDTEAFF. CDR3 in DNA: TGTGCCAGCAGTTACGCGGTCTGGGGAGACACTGAAGCTTTCTTT.